This TCR beta chain derives from a study of regulatory T cells in long-lasting Graves disease. Sequencing libraries for TCR beta were prepared with iRepertoire HTBI primers and Arm-PCR of CDR3 regions. TCRdb reprocessed the multiplex PCR reads via MiXCR and lists one record per CDR3 protein. The data hold a few hundred thousand distinct CDR3 sequences, with approximately 12% observed a single time. In this sample, this clonotype turned up a few times. A much more abundant neighbour one base away suggests this may be a read error. The time point here: newly diagnosed GD, antithyroid drugs for less than 3 months. PBMC RNA was the source of the TCR library. Separately, the same data were catalogued under a study of T cells in Graves' hyperthyroidism and ophthalmopathy.

The input for sequencing was peripheral blood mononuclear cells (PBMCs), taken at new diagnosis, from a patient treated with antithyroid drugs. The source of this sequence is a man aged 25-40 years with Graves disease.

The CDR3: CGSSYSMPQRVIRETQYF. CDR3 nucleotides: TGTGGCAGCAGTTACTCGATGCCCCAGCGGGTGATCCGGGAGACCCAGTACTTC. The J gene is TRBJ2-5, the V gene TRBV6-2 or TRBV6-3, with D maybe TRBD2 (6 bases). In germline, CDR1 is MNHEY, CDR2 SVGEGT. The CDR3 is 18 amino acids.